This T cell receptor (beta chain) emerged from a study of PD-L1 blockade in urothelial cancer (dated by TCRdb to 2016 to 2017). Study-wide context: Every patient began therapy in the mid-2010s and was given atezolizumab 1,200 mg intravenously every 3 weeks. Pretreatment tumor samples, along with matched peripheral blood serially collected before and after atezolizumab treatment, were subjected to TCR sequencing. About 85% of the roughly 29 patients were identified as males with urothelial cancer of bladder origin, and a prior smoking history was reported by 18 of 29 patients. Whole exome sequencing and RNA sequencing of pretreatment tumors were performed alongside TCR sequencing in the same patients. Nine patients achieved durable clinical benefit and approximately 20 did not. The study, an exploratory multi-omic analysis, examined somatic, immune and clinical correlates of response to PD-L1 blockade with atezolizumab in urothelial cancer. Blood samples yielded a median of around 150,000 T cells and around 83,000 unique TCRs, with median clonality roughly 0.082. Pretreatment blood TCR-seq was available for about 27 patients, at least one posttreatment blood collection was obtained for 24 patients, and tumor TCR-seq was available for 24 patients. Patients had an ECOG performance status of 0 or 1 and had received between 0 and 3 prior chemotherapy regimens. Blood samples were analyzed 3 weeks after the start of treatment (second dose) and 6 weeks after the start of treatment. Durable clinical benefit was defined as a progression-free survival longer than 6 months, and TCR features were additionally tested against progression-free survival and overall survival. General findings and caveats noted by the study authors: A pretreatment peripheral blood TCR clonality below the median was linked to improved progression-free and overall survival. Patients with durable benefit showed greater expansion of tumor-associated TCR clones in peripheral blood 3 weeks after starting treatment (n of about 20, p = 0.022). Because of the small sample size (n ≈ 27) and the many exploratory analyses performed, the results are intended to be regarded as hypothesis-generating.

Turning to this clone: What this receptor recognizes is not known. The record has no base qualities; no much larger clone is one base away.

Synthetic TCR analog templates were spiked into each PCR to estimate absolute template abundance from read counts. The immunoSEQ assay was used to amplify TCRbeta CDR3 regions from genomic DNA with bias-controlled V and J gene primers. Sequencing of rearranged TCRbeta segments was done at approximately 20X coverage. The source study handled its data this way. Clustering was used to correct sequencing errors, and CDR3s were annotated against IMGT so that V, D and J genes could be assigned. Only productive TCRbeta rearrangements were used in downstream analyses, excluding out-of-frame or stop-codon sequences. To compute clonality, Shannon entropy was normalized by the log of the number of unique productive sequences and then subtracted from one. Clones differing between time points or between blood and tumor were identified by Fisher's exact test with Benjamini-Hochberg correction at adjusted p below 0.01. Here the immuneACCESS table is served through TCRdb, limited to in-frame sequences with V and J called. Missing clones are a known gap in these copies; in checked studies unresolved V genes cover under half, and the rest lacks a known reason. V, J and clone size were drawn from that table, and D and trimming were deduced from the DNA. The sample table lists 38,000 or so clones, roughly 84% of them with a count of one. About 10% of the sample rests with the top ten.

The time point label here, explained by the study, means: peripheral blood 6 weeks after treatment start. A cohort of approximately 31 patients with locally advanced or metastatic urothelial carcinoma, treated at Memorial Sloan Kettering on a trial protocol, was included. Peripheral blood mononuclear cells were collected from each patient pretreatment and during treatment, giving between 1 and 8 total time points per patient. The Qiagen DNeasy Blood extraction kit was used to purify genomic DNA from total PBMCs and tumor samples. PBMCs were collected pretreatment and during treatment, and were isolated and stored as previously described. Taken from cysteine to phenylalanine, the CDR3 has 14 residues. Only the CDR3 portion is preserved as DNA: 42 bases, with reading frame beginning at the first base. Based on the germline V gene, the CDR1 and CDR2 sequences are SQVTM and ANQGSEA. Unmatched junction bases come to 11, with V trimmed by 7 bases and J by 7 bases.

The chain employs TRBV29-1 and TRBJ2-1, with 9 bases aligning to TRBD2. This sequence was found in a man aged 40-55 years with urothelial cancer. Sample: PBMCs, taken around atezolizumab (anti-PD-L1) treatment. The DNA is as follows: TGCAGCGCCGACTCGCCTAGCGGGACGAATGAGCAGTTCTTC. It encodes CSADSPSGTNEQFF.